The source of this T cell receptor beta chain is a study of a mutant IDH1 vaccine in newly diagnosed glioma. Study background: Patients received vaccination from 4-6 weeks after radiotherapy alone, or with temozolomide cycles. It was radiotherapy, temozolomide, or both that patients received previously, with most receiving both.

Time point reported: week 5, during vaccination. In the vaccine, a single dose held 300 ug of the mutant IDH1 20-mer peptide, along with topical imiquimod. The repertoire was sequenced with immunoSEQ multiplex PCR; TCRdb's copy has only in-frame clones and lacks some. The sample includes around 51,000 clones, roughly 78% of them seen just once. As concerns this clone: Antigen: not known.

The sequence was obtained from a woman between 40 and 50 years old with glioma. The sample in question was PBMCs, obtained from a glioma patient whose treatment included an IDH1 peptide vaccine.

CDR3: CAILPGGSYNEQFF. Written as DNA, the CDR3 is TGTGCCATCCTCCCGGGGGGATCCTACAATGAGCAGTTCTTC. The chain recombines TRBV10-3 with TRBJ2-1, with 7 bases that match TRBD2. CDR1 ENHRY and CDR2 SYGVKD come from the germline V gene. This CDR3 region has 14 residues. Trimming cost V 8 bases and J 1 base; bases outside gene matches: 5.